These T cell receptor beta chains were read from a single sample in a study of T cells in Graves' hyperthyroidism and ophthalmopathy. In TCRdb, the multiplex PCR reads were re-called with MiXCR into one record per CDR3 protein. Among fewer than 750,000 distinct CDR3 sequences listed, 14% to 15% were seen once. Sequencing used blood. The receptor set was obtained from a woman aged 40 to 50 with Graves' ophthalmopathy. Each CDR3 is given with its conserved first and last residue. Each record gives: clone size, J gene, D gene, V gene, CDR3 DNA, CDR3 protein. A D gene is named only where the DNA matches it firmly. Some rows mark clone size as missing; the rest say once, few, many or name a class of expanded clone.

.	TRBJ2-5	.	TRBV11-3	TGTGCCAGCAGCTTAACGGCGGGAAGGGGTGAGACCCAGTACTTC	CASSLTAGRGETQYF
few	TRBJ2-5	TRBD1	TRBV28	TGTGCCAGCAGTTCGACAGGGGGTGGGCTGACTCAAGAGACCCAGTACTTC	CASSSTGGGLTQETQYF
many	TRBJ2-2	TRBD1	TRBV11-1	TGTGCCAGCACCCTAGGACAGGGGAGGACCGGGGAGCTGTTTTTT	CASTLGQGRTGELFF
.	TRBJ1-1	.	TRBV6-1	TGTGCCAGCAGTGAACTCAAACAGGGTGAAGCTTTCTTT	CASSELKQGEAFF
many	TRBJ1-1	.	TRBV20-1	TGCAGTGCCCTCCAGTTTGAAGCTTTCTTT	CSALQFEAFF
many	TRBJ1-2	TRBD1	TRBV4-1	TGCGCCAGCAGCCAACGATTTAGGACAGGGGACTATGGCTACACCTTC	CASSQRFRTGDYGYTF
.	TRBJ1-5	.	TRBV24-1	TGTGCCACCAGCTTGGGAACGGATCAGCCCCAGCATTTT	CATSLGTDQPQHF
.	TRBJ2-2	TRBD1	TRBV2	TGTGCCAGCAGACTGGACAGGTCGAACACCGGGGAGCTGTTTTTT	CASRLDRSNTGELFF
.	TRBJ1-2	.	TRBV2	TGTGCCAGCAGAGCAGCTTCCGGAATCTATGGCTACACCTTC	CASRAASGIYGYTF
many	TRBJ1-1	.	TRBV2	TGTGCCGCATGGGATAGGACAGAGAACACTGAAGCTTTCTTT	CAAWDRTENTEAFF
.	TRBJ1-6	TRBD1	TRBV11-2	TGTGCCAGCAGCGATACTACCGGGACAGGGGATTCACCCCTCCACTTT	CASSDTTGTGDSPLHF
many	TRBJ2-2	TRBD1	TRBV28	TGTGCCAGCAGTTCGACAGGGACGCCCGGGGAGCTGTTTTTT	CASSSTGTPGELFF
.	TRBJ2-6	.	TRBV5-1	TGCGCCAGCCGGCCCTGGGAGAGCGCAGCCTCTGGGGCCAACGTCCTGACTTTC	CASRPWESAASGANVLTF
few	TRBJ1-2	.	TRBV28	TGTGCCAGCACCTCCCTGGGGGCTAACTATGGCTACACCTTC	CASTSLGANYGYTF
few	TRBJ2-7	.	TRBV6-2/TRBV6-3	TGTGCCAGCAGCCAAGTTCCGGTCCTGGCCTACGAGCAGTACTTC	CASSQVPVLAYEQYF
.	TRBJ2-5	.	TRBV6-1	TGTGCCGGGTCTAGGGGGAACCAAGAGACCCAGTACTTC	CAGSRGNQETQYF
many	TRBJ2-5	.	TRBV3-1	TGTGCCAGCAGCCAAGTATACAGTGGGCAAGAGACCCAGTACTTC	CASSQVYSGQETQYF
many	TRBJ1-2	.	TRBV24-1	TGTGCCATGGATGGGGACGGCCATGGCTACACCTTC	CAMDGDGHGYTF
many	TRBJ1-3	.	TRBV6-1	TGTGCCAGCATGAGACCCTGGGCGGGAAACACCATATATTTT	CASMRPWAGNTIYF
many	TRBJ1-2	.	TRBV28	TGTGCCAGCAGTTTGGGGTTCTTGGGGTATGGCTACACCTTC	CASSLGFLGYGYTF
few	TRBJ2-7	TRBD2	TRBV11-2	TGTGCCAGCAGCCCATCGGGGGGAAACTACGAGCAGTACTTC	CASSPSGGNYEQYF
few	TRBJ1-2	TRBD1	TRBV4-2	TGTGCCAGCAGCCAAGATCAGGGACAGATAGCTAACTATGGCTACACCTTC	CASSQDQGQIANYGYTF
.	TRBJ2-7	TRBD2	TRBV18	TGTGCCAGCTCACCAGGTCCGAGCGGGAGGCCCTCCTACGAGCAGTACTTC	CASSPGPSGRPSYEQYF
many	TRBJ2-7	TRBD1	TRBV11-2	TGTGCCAGCAGCTTATGGGTAGGGGGCAAGGGTGAGGAGCAGTACTTC	CASSLWVGGKGEEQYF
many	TRBJ1-3	.	TRBV15	TGTGCCACCAGCGTGGGACTGCTCTCTGGAAACACCATATATTTT	CATSVGLLSGNTIYF